This entry lists 27 T cell receptor beta chains sequenced from one sample in a study of low-dose radiotherapy and immunotherapy resistance in tumors. Specified time point: after trial treatment. The treatment is: LDRT plus nivolumab, ipilimumab, low-dose cyclophosphamide and aspirin (RACIN trial). With TRAV- and TRBV-specific primers, first-strand cDNA was made, covering the alpha and beta chains. TCR amplification ran about 20 PCR cycles using constant-region and V-primer adapter primers. TCRdb itself ran the reads through MiXCR, one entry per CDR3 protein. The table has more than 70,000 distinct CDR3 sequences, 20% to 25% seen once. The starting material was PBMCs, obtained after low-dose radiotherapy plus immunotherapy. The receptor set was obtained from a female donor with ovarian cancer.

The sample holds a few counts of this clonotype. At one end the junction does not follow the germline gene, possibly because of a read error. This chain joins TRBV5-3 and TRBJ1-1; D is unresolved. TRBV5-3 qualifies as an ORF whose function is uncertain. The CDR3 runs 17 residues. The CDR3 DNA reads as TGTGCCAGCAGCTTTAGGACGGCTCCCGTCCAAGGCACTGAAGCTTTCTTT. This translates into CASSFRTAPVQGTEAFF.

This clonotype occurred many times. The gene calls are TRBV28 and TRBJ1-5; TRBD1 matches 8 bases. Looked up from germline, CDR1 is MDHEN and CDR2 is SYDVKM. This CDR3 is built from 14 residues. J gave up 0 bases and V 8 bases, and 3 bases lay outside the gene matches. The CDR3 DNA sequence: TGTGCCAGCCGGACAGGGAATAGCAATCAGCCCCAGCATTTT. Protein: CASRTGNSNQPQHF.

This clonotype was counted at least ten times. This chain connects TRBV19 to TRBJ1-5, with unresolved D. CDR1 is LNHDA and CDR2 is SQIVND in the germline V gene (reference sequence). V lost 2 bases and J lost 0, with 8 bases in between. There are 15 residues in the CDR3. CDR3 nucleotides: TGTGCCAGTAGTATACACGCTATTAGCAATCAGCCCCAGCATTTT. It codes for CASSIHAISNQPQHF.

There are many counts of this clonotype. The CDR3 DNA follows: TGTGCCAGCAGCCCCACAGGGCCGGTCTACGAGCAGTACTTC. It translates to CASSPTGPVYEQYF. The chain links TRBV27 to TRBJ2-7; tentative D call: TRBD1 (6 bases). The CDR3 spans 14 residues. V lost 6 bases and J 3 bases, leaving 15 bases between the germline ends. The germline V gene has CDR1 MNHEY and CDR2 SMNVEV (reference sequence).

This chain links TRBV18 with TRBJ2-2; D call uncertain. This CDR3 has 14 amino acids. The V and J ends lost 2 bases and 4 bases respectively, with 8 bases between them. Germline assignment: CDR1 KGHSH and CDR2 LQKENI. This CDR3 is CASSPGQITGELFF. The DNA of the CDR3 is TGTGCCAGCTCACCAGGCCAGATCACCGGGGAGCTGTTTTTT.

As for this clonotype: A far larger clone is a single base away, which makes a read error likely. The chain combines TRBV9 with TRBJ2-5; TRBD2 aligns across 7 bases. Germline lookup yields CDR1 SGDLS and CDR2 YYNGEE. Trimming took 3 bases from V and 11 from J; bases not matched to a gene: 16. The length of the CDR3 is 15 residues. This CDR3 reads CASSAPGLSSLEQYF. The DNA of the CDR3 is TGTGCCAGCAGCGCCCCGGGACTATCTTCCCTTGAGCAGTACTTC.

This clonotype was detected ten times or more. The rearrangement uses TRBV10-3 and TRBJ1-5; 12 nucleotides line up with TRBD1. The V and J ends lost 4 bases and 11 bases, in that order; junction bases with no gene match: 9. CDR3 length equals 15 residues. Germline assignment: CDR1 ENHRY and CDR2 SYGVKD. The CDR3 coding sequence is TGTGCCATCAGTGCAGGGACAGGGGGCGAGGCGGCCCAGCATTTT. This encodes CAISAGTGGEAAQHF.

This clonotype was found many times. The chain links TRBV2 to TRBJ2-7; D uncertain. Trimming removed 4 bases at V and 7 bases at J, with 11 bases between. This CDR3 region has 12 residues. From germline, CDR1 is SNHLY and CDR2 FYNNEI. CDR3: CASSAGLGEQYF. The CDR3 DNA reads TGTGCCAGCAGTGCCGGCCTGGGAGAGCAGTACTTC. Looking up the rest from reference TRBV2 and TRBJ2-7 gives the full variable domain: EPEVTQTPSHQVTQMGQEVILRCVPISNHLYFYWYRQILGQKVEFLVSFYNNEISEKSEIFDDQFSVERPDGSNFTLKIRSTKLEDSAMYFCASSAGLGEQYFGPGTRLTVT.

The sample holds many counts of this clonotype. The V gene is TRBV2, the J gene TRBJ1-2, with D perhaps matching TRBD1 (6 bases). This CDR3 contains 11 residues. CDR1 and CDR2 (germline): SNHLY, FYNNEI. V gave up 6 bases and J gave up 7 bases, with 9 bases separating them. This chain's CDR3 is CASRAGAGYTF. Here the CDR3 DNA reads TGTGCCAGCAGGGCAGGGGCTGGCTACACCTTC. The complete variable domain, with remaining parts taken from reference TRBV2 and TRBJ1-2, reads EPEVTQTPSHQVTQMGQEVILRCVPISNHLYFYWYRQILGQKVEFLVSFYNNEISEKSEIFDDQFSVERPDGSNFTLKIRSTKLEDSAMYFCASRAGAGYTFGSGTRLTVV.

Ten or more counts support this clonotype. The chain joins TRBV24-1 to TRBJ2-2, with D tentatively TRBD1 (5 bases). The germline V gene encodes CDR1 KGHDR and CDR2 SFDVKD. V lost 6 bases to trimming and J lost 2 bases, with 9 bases between them. The CDR3 contains 14 residues. The CDR3 reads CATSRTSNTGELFF. CDR3 DNA: TGTGCCACCAGTCGGACATCAAACACCGGGGAGCTGTTTTTT.

The chain couples TRBV7-2 to TRBJ1-2, with 7 bases lining up with TRBD1. Germline V CDR1 and CDR2: SGHTA, FQGNSA. Germline trimming cut 3 bases from V and 4 bases from J; bases unmatched to any gene: 5. This CDR3 has 14 residues. CDR3 DNA sequence: TGTGCCAGCAGCTTTAGACAGGGAGCCTATGGCTACACCTTC. It encodes CASSFRQGAYGYTF. The full variable domain, completed using reference TRBV7-2 and TRBJ1-2, is GAGVSQSPSNKVTEKGKDVELRCDPISGHTALYWYRQSLGQGLEFLIYFQGNSAPDKSGLPSDRFSAERTGGSVSTLTIQRTQQEDSAVYLCASSFRQGAYGYTFGSGTRLTVV.

This clonotype was seen repeatedly, ten times or more. The chain recombines TRBV11-2 with TRBJ2-3; TRBD2 matches 8 bases. There are 18 residues in the CDR3. With 4 bases clipped from V and 0 bases from J, the junction kept 12 bases outside the gene matches. The V gene's germline CDR1 is SGHAT and CDR2 FQNNGV. CDR3 loop: CASSSTLLAEASTDTQYF. The CDR3, as DNA: TGTGCCAGCAGCTCGACCTTACTAGCGGAAGCTAGCACAGATACGCAGTATTTT.

This clonotype was observed many times. The chain carries TRBV30 and TRBJ1-1; TRBD1 aligns across 9 bases. The CDR3 is 13 amino acids. Germline CDR1 and CDR2: GTSNPN and SVGIG (reference sequence). The trim removed 2 bases at V and 8 bases at J, leaving 6 bases unmatched. The DNA for the CDR3 is TGTGCCTGGAGTTGGACAGGGGATACCGAAGCTTTCTTT. Its protein is CAWSWTGDTEAFF.

This clonotype has ten or more counts. The V call is TRBV7-2, the J call TRBJ2-5; 9 bases match TRBD2. Germline CDR1 SGHTA, CDR2 FQGNSA. Trimming at V came to 4 bases and at J to 4 bases, leaving 7 bases not matched to a gene. The CDR3 runs to 15 residues. As DNA, the CDR3 is TGTGCCAGCAGCTCGCTGGGACTAGCCGGAGAGACCCAGTACTTC. Its protein product is CASSSLGLAGETQYF.

This clonotype was observed many times. The chain uses TRBV19 and TRBJ2-2; 11 nucleotides match TRBD1. V gave up 4 bases and J gave up 4 bases; unmatched junction bases: 5. The CDR3 contains 16 residues. CDR1 LNHDA and CDR2 SQIVND come from the germline V gene (reference sequence). The CDR3 region has the DNA TGTGCCAGTAGTAAACGGGGGACAGGGGGCACCGGGGAGCTGTTTTTT. It specifies CASSKRGTGGTGELFF.

The V and J genes are TRBV18 and TRBJ2-7; D is perhaps TRBD1 or TRBD2 (5 bases each). This CDR3 contains 13 residues. Germline values: CDR1 KGHSH, CDR2 LQKENI. The V end lost 3 bases, the J end lost 6 bases, and 12 bases lay between the germline ends. DNA for the CDR3: TGTGCCAGCTCACCTATCGGGGCAATCGAGCAGTACTTC. Residues: CASSPIGAIEQYF.

There are many counts of this clonotype. The CDR3 nucleotides read TGTGCCAGCATCCCCCCCCGGGAGGCCAACGTCCTGACTTTC. Translating it yields CASIPPREANVLTF. This chain connects TRBV6-2 or TRBV6-3 to TRBJ2-6; D is possibly TRBD2 (5 bases). This CDR3 is built from 14 residues. Trimming stripped 7 bases from V and 6 bases from J, with 13 bases between. CDR1 is MNHEY, CDR2 SVGEGT, per germline.

V gene TRBV18 combines with J gene TRBJ2-7; TRBD1 agrees at 9 bases. Germline-derived CDR1 and CDR2 are KGHSH and LQKENI. The CDR3 runs 15 residues. V lost 4 bases and J lost 0; bases outside the gene matches: 4. The chain's CDR3 is CASSLGTGSSYEQYF. CDR3 nucleotides: TGTGCCAGCTCACTGGGGACAGGGAGCTCCTACGAGCAGTACTTC.

This clonotype has ten or more counts. One base separates it from a far larger clone, so it is likely a read error. This chain links TRBV13 with TRBJ2-7; D might be TRBD2 (5 bases). Trimming took 4 bases from V and 7 from J, leaving 8 bases between them. Germline CDR1 PRHDT, CDR2 FYEKMQ (reference sequence). The CDR3 has 11 amino acids. The CDR3 bases are TGTGCCAGCAGCTCTCGCGGGGAGCAGTACTTC. Amino acids: CASSSRGEQYF.

This clonotype was found many times. The chain has TRBV28 and TRBJ1-1, with D possibly being TRBD1 (5 bases). V was clipped by 8 bases and J by 1 base, with 11 bases between them. Per germline, CDR1 MDHEN and CDR2 SYDVKM. The CDR3 is made up of 13 amino acids. CDR3 loop: CASRGDPNTEAFF. The DNA of the CDR3 is TGTGCCAGCCGAGGGGACCCGAACACTGAAGCTTTCTTT.

J is TRBJ2-2 and V is TRBV29-1; TRBD1 agrees at 7 bases. The CDR3 contains 14 residues. Per germline, CDR1 SQVTM and CDR2 ANQGSEA. The V segment lost 5 bases and the J segment 4 bases; nucleotides outside the gene matches: 7. As DNA, the CDR3 is TGCAGCGTTAAGACAGGGTTTGGCACCGGGGAGCTGTTTTTT. This encodes CSVKTGFGTGELFF.

Comments on this clonotype: A single base is all that separates this from a far larger clone, so a read error is likely. This rearrangement joins TRBV28 to TRBJ2-7, with D perhaps matching TRBD2 (6 bases). The CDR3 spans 14 residues. In germline, CDR1 is MDHEN, CDR2 SYDVKM. CDR3 residues: CTSSLGGQTYEQYF. The CDR3, as DNA: TGTACCAGCAGTTTAGGAGGGCAGACCTACGAGCAGTACTTC.

A word on this clonotype: Only one base separates this from a far larger clonotype, so it likely reflects a read error. V usage is TRBV6-5 and J usage is TRBJ2-1; a weak D match, TRBD1 (5 bases). Trimming took 8 bases from V and 9 from J, leaving 17 bases between them. The CDR3 is 13 amino acids. Germline loops: CDR1 MNHEY, CDR2 SVGAGI. CDR3: CASRAQGSGEQFF. CDR3 sequence (DNA): TGTGCCAGCCGTGCTCAGGGCAGTGGTGAGCAGTTCTTC.

The genes are TRBV21-1 and TRBJ1-1. TRBV21-1 is labeled a pseudogene. This CDR3 has 14 residues. The CDR3: CASSKGGRHTEAFF. The CDR3 DNA follows: TGTGCCAGCAGCAAAGGGGGGAGGCACACTGAAGCTTTCTTT.

The table lists this clonotype with many counts. The chain couples TRBV7-9 to TRBJ1-1; the D is unclear. The CDR3 totals 15 residues. The V end lost 5 bases, the J end lost 3 bases, and 16 bases lay between the germline ends. From germline, CDR1 is SEHNR and CDR2 FQNEAQ (reference sequence). CDR3 sequence reads: CASSPTTAYDTEAFF. Here the CDR3 DNA reads TGTGCCAGCAGCCCGACCACAGCTTACGACACTGAAGCTTTCTTT.

This clonotype has a count of ten or more. The chain recombines TRBV9 with TRBJ2-3, with D possibly TRBD2 on 6 matching bases. The germline V and J ends were trimmed by 4 bases and 0 bases, with 15 bases remaining between them. The CDR3 runs to 16 residues. Germline loops: CDR1 SGDLS, CDR2 YYNGEE. The DNA of the CDR3 is TGTGCCAGCAGCCCTCGCGGGGCGGAGAGCACAGATACGCAGTATTTT. Encoded protein: CASSPRGAESTDTQYF. Based on the CDR3 plus reference TRBV9 and TRBJ2-3, the full variable domain is DSGVTQTPKHLITATGQRVTLRCSPRSGDLSVYWYQQSLDQGLQFLIQYYNGEERAKGNILERFSAQQFPDLHSELNLSSLELGDSALYFCASSPRGAESTDTQYFGPGTRLTVL.

This clonotype showed up many times. The chain combines TRBV20-1 with TRBJ2-7, with 8 bases identical to TRBD2. This CDR3 spans 13 amino acids. Losses at the gene ends were 6 bases for V and 5 bases for J; bases not matched to a gene: 9. The germline V gene encodes CDR1 DFQATT and CDR2 SNEGSKA (reference sequence). The CDR3 DNA follows: TGCAGTGCCCCCGCAGCGGGAGCACACGAGCAGTACTTC. Protein product: CSAPAAGAHEQYF.